The clone carrying this TCR beta chain turned up a few times. This entry belongs to a study of T cell changes during pregnancy in multiple sclerosis. TCRdb's copy holds only in-frame clones and misses some; the assay was immunoSEQ multiplex PCR. The data hold under 55,000 clones, with roughly 91% observed a single time. Source: CD4+ T cells from peripheral blood mononuclear cells, taken after pregnancy. The clonotype comes from a female donor in good health, enrolled as a control in a pregnancy study.

The CDR3 sequence: CASSLGGLNNQPQHF. The CDR3 DNA is TGTGCCAGCAGCTTAGGTGGACTGAACAATCAGCCCCAGCATTTT. This chain uses TRBV7-9 with TRBJ1-5; D call uncertain. Germline CDR1 is SEHNR and CDR2 is FQNEAQ (reference sequence). V was pared by 1 base and J by 3 bases, with 10 bases between. The CDR3 consists of 15 residues.